This T cell receptor beta chain stems from a study of blood T cell repertoires in COVID-19. Looked up from germline, CDR1 is LNHDA and CDR2 is SQIVND (reference sequence). CDR3 length: 14 residues. V was clipped by 6 bases and J by 7 bases; unmatched bases: 9. Sequenced by immunoSEQ multiplex PCR; TCRdb stores in-frame clones only, minus some. The table includes more than 45,000 clones, about nine tenths detected once. Sequencing used peripheral blood. This receptor was obtained from a woman aged 80 or over with COVID-19, enrolled during active disease. The rearrangement joins TRBV19 to TRBJ1-5, with TRBD1 matching 7 bases. CDR3 nucleotides: TGTGCCAGTAGGCGGGACAGTCTGATCCAGCCCCAGCATTTT. It is translated as CASRRDSLIQPQHF.